This T cell receptor (beta chain) was sequenced during a study of blood T cell repertoires in COVID-19. Study summary: The United States, Italy and Spain supplied acute and convalescent COVID-19 samples.

Authors' analysis steps: Estimation of nucleated cell counts was performed using reference gene primer amplification. Assay used: immunoSEQ multiplex PCR; TCRdb lists only in-frame clones, some missing. V and J calls plus clone size are reproduced from that table; the DNA served to infer D and trimming. The repertoire holds over 150,000 clones, approximately 82% seen once, with around 15% in the top ten. The ends were cut back, 5 bases at V and 12 bases at J, with 17 bases in the middle. CDR3 length: 13 residues. Germline V CDR1 and CDR2: SNHLY, FYNNEI. Resolution of symptoms, clearance, or two negative PCRs was present in recovered Cohort 3 donors.

Sequencing was done on a sample of PBMCs or T cells enriched from blood (not recorded which). The origin of this receptor is a woman aged 45-65 years who had recovered from COVID-19. The chain uses TRBV2 and TRBJ2-1, with D possibly TRBD2 on 6 matching bases. The CDR3 sequence: CASSPLGDSGQFF. The CDR3 DNA reads TGTGCCAGCAGTCCACTTGGGGACTCTGGGCAGTTCTTC.